One sample yielded the 14 T cell receptor beta chains listed below, sequenced in a study of T cell responses to AZD1222 COVID-19 vaccine. Sequenced by immunoSEQ multiplex PCR; TCRdb stores in-frame clones only, minus some. Altogether 85,000 to 130,000 clones are present, about 92% being singletons, with the ten largest covering under 8.5%. The input for sequencing was peripheral blood, taken 28 days after the second AZD1222 dose. Receptors originate from an adult who received the AZD1222 COVID-19 vaccine.

In its sample, this clone was seen a few times. J is TRBJ2-7 and V is TRBV6-5, with TRBD2 identical over 7 bases. CDR1 is MNHEY, CDR2 SVGAGI, per germline. Trimming took 5 bases from V and 3 from J; bases not matched to a gene: 10. The CDR3 runs to 15 residues. The CDR3 spells CASSPLGGSVYEQYF. The CDR3, as DNA: TGTGCCAGCAGTCCCCTCGGGGGGTCGGTCTACGAGCAGTACTTC.

This clone has only one observation. The genes are TRBV18 and TRBJ2-7; D gene ambiguous. The germline gives CDR1 KGHSH, CDR2 LQKENI. The CDR3 covers 14 residues. Deletions cut 5 bases from V and 2 bases from J, with 13 bases between. CDR3 in amino acids: CASSSVQTAYEQYF. The DNA of the CDR3 is TGTGCCAGCTCATCCGTTCAGACCGCCTACGAGCAGTACTTC.

This CDR3 reads CASSQDLGGDYGYTF. The CDR3 DNA reads as TGTGCCAGCAGCCAAGATCTCGGGGGGGACTATGGCTACACCTTC. J is TRBJ1-2 and V is TRBV3-1 (or the pseudogene TRBV3-2); TRBD1 might be the D (5 bases). Trimming left V 0 bases short and J 3 bases short, with 11 bases between. The CDR3 totals 15 residues. Germline CDR1 is LGHDT and CDR2 is YNNKEL (reference sequence).

V usage is TRBV7-2 and J usage is TRBJ1-3, with no clear D. The CDR3 consists of 17 residues. Germline assignment: CDR1 SGHTA and CDR2 FQGNSA. Trimming cost V 0 bases and J 0 bases, with 12 bases left between them. The CDR3 nucleotides are TGTGCCAGCAGCTTAGCTCCACAGAGGAGCTCTGGAAACACCATATATTTT. Encoded protein: CASSLAPQRSSGNTIYF.

This clone was picked up one time. The chain links TRBV11-2 to TRBJ2-5, with D unresolved. V was pared by 5 bases and J by 3 bases, with 22 bases between. Looked up from germline, CDR1 is SGHAT and CDR2 is FQNNGV. The CDR3 covers 17 residues. CDR3 sequence: CASSSLVGWEPEETQYF. The CDR3 DNA reads TGTGCCAGCAGCAGCCTAGTGGGGTGGGAACCCGAAGAGACCCAGTACTTC.

The chain carries TRBV7-3 and TRBJ2-4; 7 positions agree with TRBD2. CDR1 is SGHTA, CDR2 FQGTGA, per germline. The CDR3 sequence is 15 residues long. The J segment lost 8 bases and the V segment lost 1 base, leaving 8 bases of the junction unmatched. The CDR3 protein is CASSLSSGSQYIQYF. For the CDR3, the DNA is TGTGCCAGCAGCTTAAGTAGCGGGTCCCAGTACATTCAGTACTTC.

This clone came up once. This chain links TRBV5-1 with TRBJ1-6; possible D gene TRBD1, 6 bases. V lost 1 base and J lost 6, with 14 bases in between. The CDR3 is 16 residues long. From germline, CDR1 is SGHRS and CDR2 YFSETQ. The CDR3 is CASSLHSRGSNSPLHF. CDR3 coding DNA: TGCGCCAGCAGCTTGCATAGCAGGGGAAGTAATTCACCCCTCCACTTT.

The J gene is TRBJ1-5, the V gene TRBV7-9; 7 bases map to TRBD1. This CDR3 contains 15 residues. The trim removed 3 bases at V and 0 bases at J, leaving 2 bases unmatched. Germline loops: CDR1 SEHNR, CDR2 FQNEAQ (reference sequence). The CDR3 region is CASSLTGNSNQPQHF. Here the CDR3 DNA reads TGTGCCAGCAGCTTGACAGGGAATAGCAATCAGCCCCAGCATTTT. The variable domain in full, completed from reference TRBV7-9 and TRBJ1-5, reads DTGVSQNPRHKITKRGQNVTFRCDPISEHNRLYWYRQTLGQGPEFLTYFQNEAQLEKSRLLSDRFSAERPKGSFSTLEIQRTEQGDSAMYLCASSLTGNSNQPQHFGDGTRLSIL.

J is TRBJ1-6 and V is TRBV6-6, with 8 positions matching TRBD1. Trimming removed 5 bases from V and 5 bases from J; junction bases left unmatched: 8. Per germline, CDR1 MNHNY and CDR2 SVGAGI (reference sequence). The CDR3 runs to 16 residues. This chain's CDR3 is CASSRTETGDNSPLHF. CDR3 in DNA: TGTGCCAGCAGTCGAACCGAGACAGGGGATAATTCACCCCTCCACTTT.

This chain links TRBV19 with TRBJ2-7; no firm D call. The CDR3 loop spans 11 amino acids. Trimming shortened V by 6 bases and J by 3 bases, and 6 bases separated the two germline ends. Germline V lookup: CDR1 LNHDA, CDR2 SQIVND (reference sequence). The CDR3 DNA reads TGTGCCAGTAGCAATATCTACGAGCAGTACTTC. Residues: CASSNIYEQYF. The whole variable domain, remainder taken from reference TRBV19 and TRBJ2-7, is DGGITQSPKYLFRKEGQNVTLSCEQNLNHDAMYWYRQDPGQGLRLIYYSQIVNDFQKGDIAEGYSVSREKKESFPLTVTSAQKNPTAFYLCASSNIYEQYFGPGTRLTVT.

The chain carries TRBV11-3 and TRBJ2-2, with D possibly TRBD2 on 5 matching bases. The ends were cut back, 1 base at V and 6 bases at J, with 9 bases in the middle. The length of the CDR3 is 14 residues. From germline, CDR1 is SGHNT and CDR2 YENEEA. CDR3 in DNA: TGTGCCAGCAGCTTAGCGGGGTCGCCCGGGGAGCTGTTTTTT. Protein product: CASSLAGSPGELFF.

The genes are TRBV19 and TRBJ1-1, with a tentative D call TRBD1 (6 bases). Germline V lookup: CDR1 LNHDA, CDR2 SQIVND (reference sequence). The CDR3 runs 15 residues. V lost 5 bases and J 1 base, leaving 14 bases between the germline ends. The chain's CDR3 is CASSLGGNGNTEAFF. The CDR3 bases are TGTGCCAGTAGTTTGGGGGGCAACGGGAACACTGAAGCTTTCTTT.

V is TRBV18 and J is TRBJ2-7, with 7 positions matching TRBD2. Germline loops: CDR1 KGHSH, CDR2 LQKENI. Germline trimming cut 3 bases from V and 11 bases from J; bases unmatched to any gene: 7. The CDR3 consists of 12 residues. CDR3 sequence (DNA): TGTGCCAGCTCACCCCCGGGTGGGGGGGAGTACTTC. Translation: CASSPPGGGEYF.

The chain carries TRBV4-3 and TRBJ1-3; D is possibly TRBD1 (6 bases). The V end was cut by 8 bases, the J end by 3 bases, with 17 bases between. In germline, CDR1 is LGHNA, CDR2 YSLEER. This CDR3 is 15 amino acids long. The CDR3 DNA sequence: TGCGCCAGCTCGCTCGCAGGGGCCGGTGGAAACACCATATATTTT. This sequence encodes CASSLAGAGGNTIYF.